These T cell receptor beta chains were read from a single sample in a study of T cells after yellow fever vaccination. TCRdb called the 5' RACE reads again in MiXCR, with one record for every CDR3 protein. This sample yields a few hundred thousand distinct CDR3 sequences, of which 7% to 10% are seen a single time; roughly 18% belongs to the top ten. Source: PBMCs, taken more than 35 days after the first yellow fever vaccination. The receptors stem from a young man who received the YFV17D yellow fever vaccine. CDR3s include the opening cysteine and the closing phenylalanine or tryptophan. The D gene is left open where the match is weak. Clone size is stated in some rows and not others, as once, few, many or a class when expanded.

d_call	j_call	v_call	clone_size	cdr3_aa	cdr3_nt
NA	TRBJ1-5	TRBV7-9	few	CASSLGSRGDQPQHF	TGTGCCAGCAGCTTAGGTTCCCGCGGCGATCAGCCCCAGCATTTT
NA	TRBJ1-5	TRBV4-1	many	CASSQDLQGGQPQHF	TGCGCCAGCAGCCAAGATTTACAGGGAGGTCAGCCCCAGCATTTT
TRBD2	TRBJ2-5	TRBV5-1	few	CASSPASGGPEETQYF	TGCGCCAGCAGCCCGGCTAGCGGGGGGCCCGAAGAGACCCAGTACTTC
TRBD1	TRBJ1-2	TRBV25-1	few	CASSATGQLNYGYTF	TGTGCCAGCAGTGCGACAGGGCAATTGAACTATGGCTACACCTTC
NA	TRBJ1-1	TRBV5-1	NA	CASSFWAVTNTEAFF	TGCGCCAGCAGCTTTTGGGCAGTTACTAACACTGAAGCTTTCTTT
NA	TRBJ2-5	TRBV5-1	few	CASSRDQTHQETQYF	TGCGCCAGCAGCCGCGACCAGACACACCAAGAGACCCAGTACTTC
TRBD2	TRBJ2-3	TRBV7-6	NA	CASSPGTSGGPNTQYF	TGTGCCAGCAGCCCCGGGACTAGCGGGGGCCCCAATACGCAGTATTTT
NA	TRBJ2-7	TRBV7-9	NA	CASSPKNSRGYEQYF	TGTGCCAGCAGCCCAAAAAACTCAAGGGGCTACGAGCAGTACTTC
TRBD1	TRBJ2-5	TRBV6-1	NA	CASSLFGTGDKTQYF	TGTGCCAGCAGTCTCTTTGGGACAGGGGATAAGACCCAGTACTTC
NA	TRBJ1-1	TRBV5-1	few	CASRDRIEAFF	TGCGCCAGCAGAGACAGGATTGAAGCTTTCTTT
TRBD1	TRBJ1-1	TRBV27	NA	CASSFRQGGIAFF	TGTGCCAGCAGTTTCAGACAGGGAGGGATCGCTTTCTTT
NA	TRBJ1-2	TRBV11-2	NA	CASSLFPGDDYGYTF	TGTGCCAGCAGCTTATTCCCAGGGGATGACTATGGCTACACCTTC
NA	TRBJ2-2	TRBV15	few	CATSRDNRANTGELFF	TGTGCCACCAGCAGAGATAACAGGGCGAACACCGGGGAGCTGTTTTTT
NA	TRBJ2-4	TRBV6-5	NA	CTSSSSRGFGRNIQYF	TGTACCAGCAGTTCGTCCCGGGGGTTCGGGAGAAACATTCAGTACTTC
NA	TRBJ2-5	TRBV10-3	few	CAIWASRQETQYF	TGTGCCATCTGGGCTTCCAGACAAGAGACCCAGTACTTC
NA	TRBJ2-7	TRBV5-1	NA	CASSLAGGTAEQYF	TGCGCCAGCAGCTTGGCCGGAGGGACGGCCGAGCAGTACTTC
NA	TRBJ1-1	TRBV6-1	few	CASSPRFTEAFF	TGTGCCAGCTCCCCACGTTTCACTGAAGCTTTCTTT
NA	TRBJ2-7	TRBV9	few	CASSVGSSSYEQYF	TGTGCCAGCAGCGTAGGTTCTAGCTCCTACGAGCAGTACTTC
NA	TRBJ2-6	TRBV5-1	few	CASKDGDAPSDGANVLTF	TGCGCCAGCAAGGACGGGGACGCACCCTCGGACGGGGCCAACGTCCTGACTTTC
TRBD1	TRBJ2-2	TRBV5-1	few	CASSLQGAHGELFF	TGCGCCAGCAGCCTGCAGGGGGCCCACGGGGAGCTGTTTTTT
NA	TRBJ1-2	TRBV4-3	NA	CASSPQLNYGSYGYTF	TGCGCCAGCAGCCCGCAACTTAACTACGGGAGTTATGGCTACACCTTC
NA	TRBJ2-2	TRBV11-2	NA	CASSAKLVRDTGELFF	TGTGCCAGCAGCGCCAAGCTAGTGAGGGACACCGGGGAGCTGTTTTTT
NA	TRBJ2-2	TRBV6-1	many	CASSEYVTGELFF	TGTGCCAGCAGTGAATACGTCACCGGGGAGCTGTTTTTT
TRBD2	TRBJ2-2	TRBV7-2	few	CASSPSTSGGRTGELFF	TGTGCCAGCAGCCCCTCGACTAGCGGGGGGCGCACCGGGGAGCTGTTTTTT
TRBD2	TRBJ2-7	TRBV4-1	NA	CASSQWWRGVYEQYF	TGCGCCAGCAGCCAATGGTGGCGGGGGGTCTACGAGCAGTACTTC
NA	TRBJ1-5	TRBV12-3/TRBV12-4	few	CASTDGSNQPQHF	TGTGCCAGCACCGACGGGAGCAATCAGCCCCAGCATTTT
TRBD1	TRBJ2-3	TRBV7-9	NA	CASSNNRDRSTDTQYF	TGTGCCAGCAGCAATAACCGGGACAGAAGCACAGATACGCAGTATTTT
NA	TRBJ2-2	TRBV7-2	few	CASSSRPSDTGELFF	TGTGCCAGCAGCTCTCGGCCCAGTGACACCGGGGAGCTGTTTTTT
NA	TRBJ1-6	TRBV5-1	many	CASSLYLANSPLHF	TGCGCCAGCAGCTTGTACCTTGCTAATTCACCCCTCCACTTT
NA	TRBJ1-3	TRBV6-1	few	CASRRTVRGNTIYF	TGTGCCAGCAGACGGACAGTGAGGGGAAACACCATATATTTT
NA	TRBJ2-5	TRBV2	many	CASTPRTELQETQYF	TGTGCCAGCACCCCTAGGACCGAGCTACAAGAGACCCAGTACTTC
NA	TRBJ1-2	TRBV4-2	few	CASSQDPGEPNYGYTF	TGTGCCAGCAGCCAAGATCCTGGGGAACCTAACTATGGCTACACCTTC
NA	TRBJ1-5	TRBV11-2	few	CASSSGRRQPQHF	TGTGCCAGCAGTTCCGGACGGCGTCAGCCCCAGCATTTT
NA	TRBJ2-6	TRBV5-1	few	CASNPSQGPGANVLTF	TGCGCCAGCAACCCCTCCCAAGGCCCTGGGGCCAACGTCCTGACTTTC
NA	TRBJ1-5	TRBV4-3	few	CASSQDSHPKGQPQHF	TGCGCCAGCAGCCAAGATTCACATCCGAAGGGTCAGCCCCAGCATTTT
TRBD2	TRBJ2-5	TRBV5-1	NA	CASSSTSGRGQETQYF	TGCGCCAGCAGCTCGACTAGCGGGCGGGGGCAAGAGACCCAGTACTTC
NA	TRBJ2-5	TRBV6-2/TRBV6-3	few	CASRGPLFETQYF	TGTGCCAGCCGCGGACCATTGTTTGAGACCCAGTACTTC
NA	TRBJ1-2	TRBV7-6	few	CASSEGTTNYGYTF	TGTGCCAGCAGCGAAGGGACAACTAACTATGGCTACACCTTC
NA	TRBJ2-1	TRBV11-2	many	CASSGAAGSSYNEQFF	TGTGCCAGCAGCGGAGCGGCGGGATCCTCCTACAATGAGCAGTTCTTC
NA	TRBJ2-1	TRBV19	NA	CASRPLAGASYNEQFF	TGTGCCAGTAGACCACTTGCGGGGGCATCCTACAATGAGCAGTTCTTC
TRBD1	TRBJ1-1	TRBV4-2	few	CASSSPGGTENTEAFF	TGTGCCAGCAGTTCTCCTGGGGGGACAGAAAACACTGAAGCTTTCTTT
NA	TRBJ1-1	TRBV3-1	NA	CASSHHGSVTEAFF	TGTGCCAGCAGCCACCACGGCTCAGTCACTGAAGCTTTCTTT
TRBD2	TRBJ2-5	TRBV25-1	few	CASKKLGGDQETQYF	TGTGCCAGCAAAAAACTGGGGGGGGACCAAGAGACCCAGTACTTC
NA	TRBJ2-4	TRBV7-8	NA	CASSFRQPELAKNIQYF	TGTGCCAGCAGCTTTAGGCAGCCAGAGCTAGCCAAAAACATTCAGTACTTC
TRBD2	TRBJ2-2	TRBV5-4	few	CASSPPTSGVGGELFF	TGTGCCAGCAGCCCCCCCACTAGCGGGGTCGGCGGGGAGCTGTTTTTT